One sample yielded the 17 T cell receptor beta chains listed below, sequenced in a study of blood T cell repertoires in COVID-19. The table came from immunoSEQ multiplex PCR; TCRdb's copy has only in-frame clones and leaves some out. The sample consists of roughly 200,000 clones, 80% to 90% of them appearing once. Source material: PBMCs or T cells enriched from blood (not recorded which). All receptors come from a woman in her forties or fifties in a cohort exposed to, infected with or recovered from COVID-19 (not recorded which).

This clone was detected a few times. The chain joins TRBV18 to TRBJ2-7, with TRBD1 matching over 8 bases. Trimming cost V 0 bases and J 6 bases; bases outside gene matches: 1. The germline CDR1 and CDR2 sequences are KGHSH and LQKENI. This CDR3 spans 13 amino acids. CDR3: CASSPPTGGEQYF. CDR3 nucleotide sequence: TGTGCCAGCTCACCACCCACAGGGGGCGAGCAGTACTTC. Complete variable domain (other parts from reference TRBV18 and TRBJ2-7): NAGVMQNPRHLVRRRGQEARLRCSPMKGHSHVYWYRQLPEEGLKFMVYLQKENIIDESGMPKERFSAEFPKEGPSILRIQQVVRGDSAAYFCASSPPTGGEQYFGPGTRLTVT.

CDR3 DNA: TGTGCCAGCAGTTTATCGAGGACAATCAGCTCCTACGAGCAGTACTTC. Translating gives CASSLSRTISSYEQYF. V and J are TRBV27 and TRBJ2-7, with D perhaps matching TRBD1 (5 bases). This CDR3 is 16 amino acids long. The germline CDR1 and CDR2 sequences are MNHEY and SMNVEV (reference sequence). V dropped 0 bases and J dropped 0 bases, with 12 bases sitting between them.

The chain recombines TRBV14 with TRBJ1-3; the D is unclear. The germline V and J ends were trimmed by 1 base and 0 bases, with 7 bases remaining between them. Germline loops: CDR1 SGHDN, CDR2 FVKESK. The CDR3 has 15 residues. The chain's CDR3 is CASSQGRSSGNTIYF. The CDR3 region has the DNA TGTGCCAGCAGCCAAGGAAGGAGCTCTGGAAACACCATATATTTT. Drawing the rest from reference TRBV14 and TRBJ1-3, the complete variable domain is EAGVTQFPSHSVIEKGQTVTLRCDPISGHDNLYWYRRVMGKEIKFLLHFVKESKQDESGMPNNRFLAERTGGTYSTLKVQPAELEDSGVYFCASSQGRSSGNTIYFGEGSWLTVV.

The V and J genes are TRBV7-9 and TRBJ1-5; a possible D gene is TRBD1 (5 bases). CDR3 length equals 15 residues. V lost 2 bases and J 7 bases, leaving 15 bases between the germline ends. Germline-derived CDR1 and CDR2 are SEHNR and FQNEAQ (reference sequence). In DNA, the CDR3 is TGTGCCAGCAGCTTATCCCCCGCAGGGCCCCAGCCCCAGCATTTT. Translation gives CASSLSPAGPQPQHF.

This chain connects TRBV11-2 to TRBJ1-2; weak D call: TRBD1 (6 bases). V was clipped by 4 bases and J by 8 bases, with 17 bases between them. Germline V gene sequence: CDR1 SGHAT, CDR2 FQNNGV. This CDR3 has 14 residues. Written as DNA, the CDR3 is TGTGCCAGCAGCTCCCAACAGGGTGTTGGAGGCTACACCTTC. Amino acids: CASSSQQGVGGYTF.

This chain joins TRBV19 and TRBJ1-1, with D possibly matching TRBD1 (5 bases). The CDR3 consists of 15 residues. CDR1 LNHDA and CDR2 SQIVND come from the germline V gene (reference sequence). Trimming pared 5 bases from V and 2 bases from J, leaving 15 bases between. The CDR3: CASSPRLDRNTEAFF. CDR3 nucleotide sequence: TGTGCCAGTAGTCCCCGCCTCGACAGAAACACTGAAGCTTTCTTT. Supplemented by reference TRBV19 and TRBJ1-1, the full variable domain reads DGGITQSPKYLFRKEGQNVTLSCEQNLNHDAMYWYRQDPGQGLRLIYYSQIVNDFQKGDIAEGYSVSREKKESFPLTVTSAQKNPTAFYLCASSPRLDRNTEAFFGQGTRLTVV.

This chain connects TRBV10-3 to TRBJ1-1; D might be TRBD1 (6 bases). Per germline, CDR1 ENHRY and CDR2 SYGVKD. The CDR3 length is 16 residues. Deletions cut 9 bases from V and 5 bases from J, with 25 bases between. The CDR3 is CAMTPGTPSAGTEAFF. The CDR3 DNA follows: TGTGCCATGACACCCGGGACACCGTCAGCGGGAACTGAAGCTTTCTTT.

The chain has TRBV4-1 and TRBJ2-7, with 10 positions matching TRBD2. V was pared by 4 bases and J by 13 bases, with 13 bases of the junction left unmatched. CDR3 length equals 14 residues. Germline V gives CDR1 MGHRA, CDR2 YSYEKL. CDR3 sequence: CASSRRETSGRPYF. CDR3 DNA: TGCGCCAGCAGCCGGAGGGAGACTAGCGGGCGGCCCTACTTC.

The chain couples TRBV28 to TRBJ1-2, with D tentatively TRBD1 (6 bases). The germline CDR1 and CDR2 sequences are MDHEN and SYDVKM. CDR3 size: 12 residues. Trimming cost V 7 bases and J 8 bases, with 14 bases left between them. The CDR3 DNA sequence: TGTGCCAGCACCTCGGGGGGGCTAGGCTACACCTTC. It yields the protein CASTSGGLGYTF.

J is TRBJ1-1 and V is TRBV5-6; D not certain. Between the trimmed V and J ends, which lost 0 bases and 3 bases, there was a span of 6 bases. The germline gives CDR1 SGHDT, CDR2 YYEEEE. CDR3 length: 13 residues. The CDR3 DNA reads as TGTGCCAGCAGCTTGGCGCAGGACACTGAAGCTTTCTTT. This gives the protein CASSLAQDTEAFF. Based on the CDR3 plus reference TRBV5-6 and TRBJ1-1, the full variable domain is DAGVTQSPTHLIKTRGQQVTLRCSPKSGHDTVSWYQQALGQGPQFIFQYYEEEERQRGNFPDRFSGHQFPNYSSELNVNALLLGDSALYLCASSLAQDTEAFFGQGTRLTVV.

This chain uses TRBV7-2 with TRBJ1-5; 8 nucleotides agree with TRBD1. This CDR3 has 15 residues. From germline, CDR1 is SGHTA and CDR2 FQGNSA. The trim removed 4 bases at V and 1 base at J, leaving 3 bases unmatched. CDR3 DNA: TGTGCCAGCAGCTCACAGGGGGGGAGCAATCAGCCCCAGCATTTT. Translating it yields CASSSQGGSNQPQHF.

The chain uses TRBV18 and TRBJ1-1; no definite D call. This CDR3 has 13 residues. Per the germline V gene, CDR1 is KGHSH and CDR2 is LQKENI. The V gene lost 3 bases and the J gene lost 1 base, with 6 bases spanning the gap. The CDR3 DNA reads as TGTGCCAGCTCACCGACAACGAACACTGAAGCTTTCTTT. Protein sequence: CASSPTTNTEAFF. The full variable domain, its missing parts supplied by reference TRBV18 and TRBJ1-1, is NAGVMQNPRHLVRRRGQEARLRCSPMKGHSHVYWYRQLPEEGLKFMVYLQKENIIDESGMPKERFSAEFPKEGPSILRIQQVVRGDSAAYFCASSPTTNTEAFFGQGTRLTVV.

This clone showed up just once. The chain employs TRBV6-5 and TRBJ1-2; 12 bases are shared with TRBD1. This CDR3 is 15 amino acids long. Germline V gives CDR1 MNHEY, CDR2 SVGAGI. V was clipped by 2 bases and J by 8 bases; unmatched bases: 6. CDR3 residues: CASSYGTGGAWGYTF. CDR3 nucleotides: TGTGCCAGCAGTTACGGGACAGGGGGCGCTTGGGGCTACACCTTC.

The J gene is TRBJ1-5, the V gene TRBV5-8; 7 positions match TRBD1. This CDR3 contains 16 residues. Trimming cost V 0 bases and J 7 bases; bases outside gene matches: 10. In germline, CDR1 is SGHTS, CDR2 YDEGEE. The CDR3 sequence is CASSLGTGDWRQPQHF. The DNA for the CDR3 is TGTGCCAGCAGCTTGGGGACAGGTGATTGGAGACAGCCCCAGCATTTT.

This chain links TRBV5-1 with TRBJ2-5, with a weak D call TRBD2 (5 bases). Trimming shortened V by 7 bases and J by 2 bases, and 18 bases separated the two germline ends. CDR3 length: 15 residues. The germline gives CDR1 SGHRS, CDR2 YFSETQ. CDR3: CASYAGRIPQETQYF. The CDR3, as DNA: TGCGCCAGCTACGCGGGTAGGATCCCACAAGAGACCCAGTACTTC.

The CDR3 spells CASTDTPSYEQYF. DNA of the CDR3: TGTGCCAGCACCGACACACCCTCCTACGAGCAGTACTTC. V gene TRBV21-1 combines with J gene TRBJ2-7; the table's D gene call, TRBD1, was not cross checked with the DNA. TRBV21-1 is shown as a pseudogene. The CDR3 is made up of 13 amino acids.

The V call is TRBV27, the J call TRBJ2-4; 7 bases are a match to TRBD1. Germline V gene sequence: CDR1 MNHEY, CDR2 SMNVEV (reference sequence). The CDR3 extends over 14 amino acids. J gave up 9 bases and V 4 bases, and 9 bases lay outside the gene matches. The CDR3 bases are TGTGCCAGCAGTTCGGGACAGTGGAATAGCATTCAGTACTTC. It translates to CASSSGQWNSIQYF.